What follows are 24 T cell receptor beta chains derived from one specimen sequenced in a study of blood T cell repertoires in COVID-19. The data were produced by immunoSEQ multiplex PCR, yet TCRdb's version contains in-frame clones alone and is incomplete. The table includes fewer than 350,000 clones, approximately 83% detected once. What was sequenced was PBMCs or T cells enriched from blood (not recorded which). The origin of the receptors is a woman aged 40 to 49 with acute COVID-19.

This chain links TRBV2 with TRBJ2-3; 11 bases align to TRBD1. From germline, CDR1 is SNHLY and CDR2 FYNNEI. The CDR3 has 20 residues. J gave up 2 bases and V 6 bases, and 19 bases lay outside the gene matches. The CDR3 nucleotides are TGTGCCAGCAGCGATATGGGCCTACGGGACAGGGGGTTCTTCACAGATACGCAGTATTTT. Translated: CASSDMGLRDRGFFTDTQYF.

CDR3 region: CASSQSGQGLRGYTF. CDR3 in DNA: TGTGCCAGCAGTCAATCGGGACAGGGATTACGTGGCTACACCTTC. The chain employs TRBV6-2 or TRBV6-3 and TRBJ1-2; TRBD1 matches 9 bases. Looked up from germline, CDR1 is MNHEY and CDR2 is SVGEGT. This CDR3 is built from 15 residues. The ends lost 5 bases at V and 7 bases at J; junction bases unmatched: 11.

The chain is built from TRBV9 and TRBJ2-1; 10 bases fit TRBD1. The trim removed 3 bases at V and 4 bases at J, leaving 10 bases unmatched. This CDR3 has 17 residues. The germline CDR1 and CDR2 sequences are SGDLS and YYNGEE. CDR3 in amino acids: CASSARDRGREYNEQFF. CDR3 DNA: TGTGCCAGCAGCGCCCGAGACAGGGGGCGGGAGTACAATGAGCAGTTCTTC.

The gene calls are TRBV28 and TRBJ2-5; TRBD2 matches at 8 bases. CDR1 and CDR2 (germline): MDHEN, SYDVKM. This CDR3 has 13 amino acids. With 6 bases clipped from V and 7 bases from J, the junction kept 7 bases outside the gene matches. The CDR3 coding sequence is TGTGCCAGCAGGATGACCCTAGCGGGGACCCAGTACTTC. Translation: CASRMTLAGTQYF.

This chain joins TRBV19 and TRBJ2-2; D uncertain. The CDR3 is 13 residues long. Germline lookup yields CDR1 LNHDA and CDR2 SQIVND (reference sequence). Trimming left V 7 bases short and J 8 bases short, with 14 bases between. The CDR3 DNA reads TGTGCCAGTACTCCGCCGGGTGGAGGGGAGCTGTTTTTT. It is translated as CASTPPGGGELFF.

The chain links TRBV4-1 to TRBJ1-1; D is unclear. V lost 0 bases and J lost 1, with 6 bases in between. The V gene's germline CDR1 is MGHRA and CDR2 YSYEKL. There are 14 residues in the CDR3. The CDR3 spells CASSQDVANTEAFF. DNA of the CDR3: TGCGCCAGCAGCCAAGATGTGGCGAACACTGAAGCTTTCTTT.

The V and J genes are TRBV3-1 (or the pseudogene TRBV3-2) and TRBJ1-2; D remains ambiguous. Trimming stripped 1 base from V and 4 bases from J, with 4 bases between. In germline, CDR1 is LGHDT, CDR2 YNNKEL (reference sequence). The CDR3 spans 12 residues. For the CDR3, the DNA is TGTGCCAGCAGCCAAGCTATCTATGGCTACACCTTC. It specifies CASSQAIYGYTF.

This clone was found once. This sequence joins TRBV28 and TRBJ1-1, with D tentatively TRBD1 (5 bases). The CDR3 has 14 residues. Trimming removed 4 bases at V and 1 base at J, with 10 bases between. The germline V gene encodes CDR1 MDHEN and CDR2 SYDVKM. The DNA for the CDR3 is TGTGCCAGCAGTTCTCGACAGACGAACACTGAAGCTTTCTTT. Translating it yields CASSSRQTNTEAFF.

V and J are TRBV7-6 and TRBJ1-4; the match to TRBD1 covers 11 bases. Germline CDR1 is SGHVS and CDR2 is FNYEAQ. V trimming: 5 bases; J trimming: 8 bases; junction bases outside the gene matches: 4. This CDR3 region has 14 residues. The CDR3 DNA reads TGTGCCAGCAGCCGGGACAGGGGGGGGGAAAAACTGTTTTTT. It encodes CASSRDRGGEKLFF. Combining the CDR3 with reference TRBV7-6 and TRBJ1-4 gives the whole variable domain GAGVSQSPRYKVTKRGQDVALRCDPISGHVSLYWYRQALGQGPEFLTYFNYEAQQDKSGLPNDRFSAERPEGSISTLTIQRTEQRDSAMYRCASSRDRGGEKLFFGSGTQLSVL.

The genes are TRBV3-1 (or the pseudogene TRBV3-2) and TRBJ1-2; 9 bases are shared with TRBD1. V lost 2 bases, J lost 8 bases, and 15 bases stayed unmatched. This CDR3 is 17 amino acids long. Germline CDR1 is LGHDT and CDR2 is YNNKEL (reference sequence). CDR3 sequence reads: CASSQPTNRGPAGGYTF. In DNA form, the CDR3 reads TGTGCCAGCAGCCAACCTACTAACAGGGGGCCGGCAGGCGGCTACACCTTC.

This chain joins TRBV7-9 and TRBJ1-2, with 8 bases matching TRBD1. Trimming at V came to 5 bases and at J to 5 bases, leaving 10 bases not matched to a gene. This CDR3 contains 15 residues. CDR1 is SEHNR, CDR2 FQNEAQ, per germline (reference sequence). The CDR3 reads CASSPKNRGSYGYTF. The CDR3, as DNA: TGTGCCAGCAGCCCTAAAAACAGGGGGAGTTATGGCTACACCTTC.

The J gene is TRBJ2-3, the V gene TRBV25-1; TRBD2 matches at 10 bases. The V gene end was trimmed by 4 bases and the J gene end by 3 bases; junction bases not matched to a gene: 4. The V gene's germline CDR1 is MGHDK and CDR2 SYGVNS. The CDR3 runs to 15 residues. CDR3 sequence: CASSATSGTTDTQYF. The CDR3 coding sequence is TGTGCCAGCAGTGCTACTAGCGGGACGACAGATACGCAGTATTTT.

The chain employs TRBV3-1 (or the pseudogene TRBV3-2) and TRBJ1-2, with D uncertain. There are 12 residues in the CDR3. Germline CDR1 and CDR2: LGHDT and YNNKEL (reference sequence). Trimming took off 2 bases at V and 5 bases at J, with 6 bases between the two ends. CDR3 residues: CASSQRAYGYTF. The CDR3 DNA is TGTGCCAGCAGCCAAAGAGCATATGGCTACACCTTC.

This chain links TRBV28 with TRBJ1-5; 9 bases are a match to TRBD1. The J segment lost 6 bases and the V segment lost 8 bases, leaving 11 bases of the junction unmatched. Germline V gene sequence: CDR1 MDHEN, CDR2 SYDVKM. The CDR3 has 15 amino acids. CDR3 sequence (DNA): TGTGCCAGCGGCGTCGGGACAGGGAATCTTCAGCCCCAGCATTTT. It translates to CASGVGTGNLQPQHF.

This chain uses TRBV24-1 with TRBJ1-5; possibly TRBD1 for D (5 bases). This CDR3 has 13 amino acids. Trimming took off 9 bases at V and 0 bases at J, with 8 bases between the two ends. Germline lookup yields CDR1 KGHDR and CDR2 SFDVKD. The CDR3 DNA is TGTGCCACCCCCGGACATAGCAATCAGCCCCAGCATTTT. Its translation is CATPGHSNQPQHF.

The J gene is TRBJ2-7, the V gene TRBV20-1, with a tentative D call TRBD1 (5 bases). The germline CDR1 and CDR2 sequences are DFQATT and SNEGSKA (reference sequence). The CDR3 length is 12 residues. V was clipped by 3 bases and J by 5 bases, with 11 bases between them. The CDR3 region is CSASSRADEQYF. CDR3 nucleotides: TGCAGTGCTAGTTCCAGGGCCGACGAGCAGTACTTC.

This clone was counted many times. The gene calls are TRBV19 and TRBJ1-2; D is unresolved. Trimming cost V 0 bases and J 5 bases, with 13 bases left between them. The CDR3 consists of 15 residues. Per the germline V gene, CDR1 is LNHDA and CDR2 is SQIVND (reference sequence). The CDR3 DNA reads TGTGCCAGTAGTATAGATCGCGCATCGGGTTATGGCTACACCTTC. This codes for CASSIDRASGYGYTF.

The CDR3 region has the DNA TGTGCCAGCAGCTTGATTGGAGGGATGAACACTGAAGCTTTCTTT. It translates to CASSLIGGMNTEAFF. This sequence joins TRBV7-2 and TRBJ1-1; no firm D call. Germline V gene data show CDR1 as SGHTA and CDR2 as FQGNSA. CDR3 size: 15 residues. Trimming removed 3 bases at V and 0 bases at J, with 11 bases between.

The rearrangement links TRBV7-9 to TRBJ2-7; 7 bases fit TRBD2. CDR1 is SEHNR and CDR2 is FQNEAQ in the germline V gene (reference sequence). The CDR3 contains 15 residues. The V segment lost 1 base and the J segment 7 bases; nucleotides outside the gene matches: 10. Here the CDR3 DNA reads TGTGCCAGCAGCTTAGTCCAAGCGGGGAGAACTGAGCAGTACTTC. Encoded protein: CASSLVQAGRTEQYF. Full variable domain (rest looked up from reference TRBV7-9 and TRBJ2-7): DTGVSQNPRHKITKRGQNVTFRCDPISEHNRLYWYRQTLGQGPEFLTYFQNEAQLEKSRLLSDRFSAERPKGSFSTLEIQRTEQGDSAMYLCASSLVQAGRTEQYFGPGTRLTVT.

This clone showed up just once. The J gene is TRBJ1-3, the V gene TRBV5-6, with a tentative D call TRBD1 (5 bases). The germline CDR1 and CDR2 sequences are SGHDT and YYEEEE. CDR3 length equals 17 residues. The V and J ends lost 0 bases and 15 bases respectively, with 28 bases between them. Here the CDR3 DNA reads TGTGCCAGCAGCTTGGCCTACGAACCTTTGGACGTCCTCCAGGGATATTTT. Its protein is CASSLAYEPLDVLQGYF.

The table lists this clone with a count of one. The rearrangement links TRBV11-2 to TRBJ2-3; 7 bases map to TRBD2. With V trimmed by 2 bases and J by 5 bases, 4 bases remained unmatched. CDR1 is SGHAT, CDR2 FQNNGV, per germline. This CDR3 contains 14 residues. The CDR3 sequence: CASSLIWEGDTQYF. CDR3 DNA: TGTGCCAGCAGCTTAATTTGGGAGGGAGATACGCAGTATTTT.

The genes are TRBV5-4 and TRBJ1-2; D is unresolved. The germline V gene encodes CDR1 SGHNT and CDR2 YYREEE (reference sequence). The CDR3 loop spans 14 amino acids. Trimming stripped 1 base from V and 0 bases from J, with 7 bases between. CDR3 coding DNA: TGTGCCAGCAGCTTGTCCGGAGCTAACTATGGCTACACCTTC. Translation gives CASSLSGANYGYTF.

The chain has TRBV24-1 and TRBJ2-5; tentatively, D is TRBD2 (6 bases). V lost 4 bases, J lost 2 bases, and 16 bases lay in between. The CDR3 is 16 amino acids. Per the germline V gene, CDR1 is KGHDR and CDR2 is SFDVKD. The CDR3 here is CATSDRASSEQETQYF. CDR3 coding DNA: TGTGCCACCAGTGACCGCGCCTCTAGCGAACAAGAGACCCAGTACTTC.

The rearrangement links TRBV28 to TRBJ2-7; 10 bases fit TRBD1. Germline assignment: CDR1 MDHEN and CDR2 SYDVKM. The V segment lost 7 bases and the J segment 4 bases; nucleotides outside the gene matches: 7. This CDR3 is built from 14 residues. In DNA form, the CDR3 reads TGTGCCAGCAACCTGGGGGACAGGGGTTACGAGCAGTACTTC. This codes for CASNLGDRGYEQYF.